Listed here are 10 T cell receptor beta chains from one sample, sequenced in a study of long-term antiretroviral therapy in people with HIV. Researchers ran immunoSEQ v3.0 at survey level. Profiling relied on immunoSEQ multiplex PCR, and the TCRdb table lists in-frame clones only, not all of them. The sample lists about 25,000 clones; around 77% were seen once. The material sequenced was unsorted PBMCs, taken 2.1 years after starting antiretroviral therapy. Receptor source: a man aged 25 to 45 with HIV.

The genes are TRBV5-8 and TRBJ1-2; D unclear. V gave up 6 bases and J gave up 2 bases, with 14 bases separating them. Germline CDR1 is SGHTS and CDR2 is YDEGEE. The CDR3 contains 14 residues. This CDR3 is CASKDSGRNYGYTF. The CDR3 DNA reads TGTGCCAGCAAGGATTCCGGACGGAACTATGGCTACACCTTC.

This chain links TRBV6-1 with TRBJ2-2, with a weak D call TRBD2 (7 bases). There are 14 residues in the CDR3. Germline V gene sequence: CDR1 MNHNS, CDR2 SASEGT. V was shortened by 6 bases and J by 2 bases, with 10 bases between the two germline ends. DNA of the CDR3: TGTGCCAGCAGGCGGGGGACAAACACCGGGGAGCTGTTTTTT. It is translated as CASRRGTNTGELFF.

This chain joins TRBV30 and TRBJ2-3; 11 nucleotides agree with TRBD1. The V and J ends lost 2 bases and 6 bases, in that order; junction bases with no gene match: 13. Germline V gives CDR1 GTSNPN, CDR2 SVGIG (reference sequence). There are 17 residues in the CDR3. The CDR3 nucleotides read TGTGCCTGGAGTCCCCGGACAGGGGGCGTTTTTGTGGATACGCAGTATTTT. Its protein is CAWSPRTGGVFVDTQYF. Together with reference TRBV30 and TRBJ2-3, the CDR3 gives the full variable domain: SQTIHQWPATLVQPVGSPLSLECTVEGTSNPNLYWYRQAAGRGLQLLFYSVGIGQISSEVPQNLSASRPQDRQFILSSKKLLLSDSGFYLCAWSPRTGGVFVDTQYFGPGTRLTVL.

This chain links TRBV5-6 with TRBJ2-3; D is perhaps TRBD2 (6 bases). From germline, CDR1 is SGHDT and CDR2 YYEEEE. The V end lost 7 bases, the J end lost 5 bases, and 20 bases lay between the germline ends. This CDR3 is 15 amino acids long. CDR3 sequence: CASGSGGATRDTQYF. CDR3 bases: TGTGCCAGCGGCAGTGGCGGGGCCACTAGAGATACGCAGTATTTT.

V and J are TRBV11-2 and TRBJ2-5, with TRBD2 matching 9 bases. The germline V gene encodes CDR1 SGHAT and CDR2 FQNNGV. The CDR3 totals 14 residues. V was pared by 2 bases and J by 2 bases, with 0 bases of the junction left unmatched. In DNA form, the CDR3 reads TGTGCCAGCAGCTTACTAGCGGGGCAAGAGACCCAGTACTTC. Translated: CASSLLAGQETQYF.

This clone appeared a few times. The chain is built from TRBV25-1 and TRBJ2-7; D call uncertain. The V gene's germline CDR1 is MGHDK and CDR2 SYGVNS. V lost 5 bases and J 4 bases, leaving 6 bases between the germline ends. CDR3 length: 11 amino acids. The CDR3 region is CASSQAYEQYF. For the CDR3, the DNA is TGTGCCAGCAGTCAGGCTTACGAGCAGTACTTC.

The V call is TRBV18, the J call TRBJ1-5; a possible D gene is TRBD1 (5 bases). CDR3 length: 16 residues. V was shortened by 4 bases and J by 1 base, with 14 bases between the two germline ends. The germline CDR1 and CDR2 sequences are KGHSH and LQKENI. The CDR3 sequence is CASSRPGGDSNQPQHF. The CDR3 bases are TGTGCCAGCTCACGACCCGGGGGTGACAGCAATCAGCCCCAGCATTTT.

This clone was recorded once. The J gene is TRBJ2-3, the V gene TRBV5-4; 15 bases agree with TRBD2. Germline-derived CDR1 and CDR2 are SGHNT and YYREEE (reference sequence). V lost 5 bases, J lost 7 bases, and 5 bases stayed unmatched. The CDR3 covers 15 residues. CDR3 amino acids: CASSSGTSGGHTQYF. CDR3 DNA: TGTGCCAGCAGTTCTGGGACTAGCGGGGGGCATACGCAGTATTTT.

The chain employs TRBV29-1 and TRBJ2-7; the match to TRBD1 covers 10 bases. Unmatched junction bases numbered 8, after V lost 6 bases and J lost 3 bases. This CDR3 contains 14 residues. In germline, CDR1 is SQVTM, CDR2 ANQGSEA. The CDR3 DNA sequence: TGCAGCGTCGAGGACAGGGGGATTATCTACGAGCAGTACTTC. Protein product: CSVEDRGIIYEQYF.

The V and J genes are TRBV27 and TRBJ2-5, with D possibly being TRBD1 or TRBD2 (5 bases each). This CDR3 has 13 amino acids. Germline V gene sequence: CDR1 MNHEY, CDR2 SMNVEV (reference sequence). V was pared by 5 bases and J by 5 bases, with 12 bases between. CDR3 protein: CASSVGREETQYF. The CDR3 DNA is TGTGCCAGCAGTGTTGGCAGGGAGGAGACCCAGTACTTC.